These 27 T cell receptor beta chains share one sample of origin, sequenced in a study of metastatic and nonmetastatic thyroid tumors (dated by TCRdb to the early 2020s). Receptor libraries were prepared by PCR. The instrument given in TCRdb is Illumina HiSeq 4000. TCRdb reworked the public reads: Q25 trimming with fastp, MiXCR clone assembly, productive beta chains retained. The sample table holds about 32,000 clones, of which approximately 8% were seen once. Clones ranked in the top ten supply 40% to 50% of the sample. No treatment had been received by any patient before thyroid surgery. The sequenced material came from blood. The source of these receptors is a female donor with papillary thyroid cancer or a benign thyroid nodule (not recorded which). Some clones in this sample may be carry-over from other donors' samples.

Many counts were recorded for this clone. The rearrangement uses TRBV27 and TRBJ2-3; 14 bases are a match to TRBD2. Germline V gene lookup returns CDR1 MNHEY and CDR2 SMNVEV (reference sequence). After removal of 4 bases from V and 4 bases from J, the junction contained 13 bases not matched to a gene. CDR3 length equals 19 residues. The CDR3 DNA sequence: TGTGCCAGCAGTTCCTCCCTGACTAGCGGGAGGGTAAAAGCAGATACGCAGTATTTT. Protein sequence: CASSSSLTSGRVKADTQYF.

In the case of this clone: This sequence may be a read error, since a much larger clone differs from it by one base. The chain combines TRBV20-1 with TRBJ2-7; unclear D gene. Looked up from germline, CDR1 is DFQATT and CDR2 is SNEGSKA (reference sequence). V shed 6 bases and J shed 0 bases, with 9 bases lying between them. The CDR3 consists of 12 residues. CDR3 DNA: TGCAGTGCCGTGGGCATCTCCTACGAGCAGTACTTC. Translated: CSAVGISYEQYF.

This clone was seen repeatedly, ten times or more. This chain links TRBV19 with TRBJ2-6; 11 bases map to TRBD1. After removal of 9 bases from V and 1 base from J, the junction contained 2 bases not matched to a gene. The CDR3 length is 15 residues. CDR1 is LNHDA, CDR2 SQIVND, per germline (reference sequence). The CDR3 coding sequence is TGTGCCAGCCGGGACAGGGGGTCTGGGGCCAACGTCCTGACTTTC. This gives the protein CASRDRGSGANVLTF.

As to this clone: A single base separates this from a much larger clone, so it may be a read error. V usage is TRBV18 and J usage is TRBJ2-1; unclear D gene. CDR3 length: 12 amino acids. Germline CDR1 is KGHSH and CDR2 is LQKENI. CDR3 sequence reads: CASSQVGDEQSF. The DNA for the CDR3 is TGTGCCAGCTCACAGGTGGGCGATGAGCAGTCCTTC. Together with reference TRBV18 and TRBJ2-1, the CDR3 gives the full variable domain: NAGVMQNPRHLVRRRGQEARLRCSPMKGHSHVYWYRQLPEEGLKFMVYLQKENIIDESGMPKERFSAEFPKEGPSILRIQQVVRGDSAAYFCASSQVGDEQSFGPGTRLTVL.

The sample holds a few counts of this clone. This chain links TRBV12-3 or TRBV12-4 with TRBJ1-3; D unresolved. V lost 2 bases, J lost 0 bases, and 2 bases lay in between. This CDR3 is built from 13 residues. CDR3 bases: TGTGCCAGCAGTTTAAACTCTGGAAACACCATATATTTT. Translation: CASSLNSGNTIYF.

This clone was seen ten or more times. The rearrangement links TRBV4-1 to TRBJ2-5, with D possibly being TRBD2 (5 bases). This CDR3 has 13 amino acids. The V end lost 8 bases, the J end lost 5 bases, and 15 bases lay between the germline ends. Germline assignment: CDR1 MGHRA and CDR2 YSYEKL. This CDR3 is CASRPGIEETQYF. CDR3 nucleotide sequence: TGCGCCAGCCGGCCGGGAATAGAGGAGACCCAGTACTTC.

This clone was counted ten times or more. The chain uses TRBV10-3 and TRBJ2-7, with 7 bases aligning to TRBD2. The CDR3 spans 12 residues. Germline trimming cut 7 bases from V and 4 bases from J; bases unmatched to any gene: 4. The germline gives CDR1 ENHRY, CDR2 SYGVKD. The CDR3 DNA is TGTGCCATCACGGAGCGGGGTTACGAGCAGTACTTC. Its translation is CAITERGYEQYF.

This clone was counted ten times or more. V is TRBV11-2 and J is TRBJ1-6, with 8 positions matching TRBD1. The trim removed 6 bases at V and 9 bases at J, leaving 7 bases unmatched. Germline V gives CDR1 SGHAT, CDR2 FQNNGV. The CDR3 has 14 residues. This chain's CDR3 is CASRDRAFRSPLHF. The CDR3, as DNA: TGTGCCAGCAGGGACAGGGCGTTTCGTTCACCCCTCCACTTT.

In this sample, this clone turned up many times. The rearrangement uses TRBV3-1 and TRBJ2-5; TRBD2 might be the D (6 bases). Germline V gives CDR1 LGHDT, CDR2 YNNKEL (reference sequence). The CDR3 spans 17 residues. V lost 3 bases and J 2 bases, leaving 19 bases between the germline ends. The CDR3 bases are TGTGCCAGCAGCCACCACTATAGCGGAAAGCAACAAGAGACCCAGTACTTC. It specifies CASSHHYSGKQQETQYF.

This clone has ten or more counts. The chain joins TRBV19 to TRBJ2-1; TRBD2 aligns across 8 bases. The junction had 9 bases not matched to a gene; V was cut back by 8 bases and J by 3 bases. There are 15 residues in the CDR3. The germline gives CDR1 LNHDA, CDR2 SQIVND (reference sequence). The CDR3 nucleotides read TGTGCCAGTCGGACTAGCACACTCCTCTACAATGAGCAGTTCTTC. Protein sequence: CASRTSTLLYNEQFF.

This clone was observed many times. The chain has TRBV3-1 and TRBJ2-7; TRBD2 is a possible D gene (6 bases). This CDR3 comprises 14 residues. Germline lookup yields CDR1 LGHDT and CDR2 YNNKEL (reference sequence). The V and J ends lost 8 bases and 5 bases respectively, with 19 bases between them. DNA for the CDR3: TGTGCCAGCCGCATTACTGGGGGGTCTGACGAGCAGTACTTC. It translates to CASRITGGSDEQYF.

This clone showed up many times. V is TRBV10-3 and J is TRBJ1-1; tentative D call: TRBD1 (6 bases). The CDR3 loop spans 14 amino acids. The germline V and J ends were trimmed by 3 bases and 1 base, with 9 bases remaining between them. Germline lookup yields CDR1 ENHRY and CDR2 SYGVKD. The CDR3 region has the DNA TGTGCCATCAGTGATGGGACAAGGAACACTGAAGCTTTCTTT. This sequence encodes CAISDGTRNTEAFF.

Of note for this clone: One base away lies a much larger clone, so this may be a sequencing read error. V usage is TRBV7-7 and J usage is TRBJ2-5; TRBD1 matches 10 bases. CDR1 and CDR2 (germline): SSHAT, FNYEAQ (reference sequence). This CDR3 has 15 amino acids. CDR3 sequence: CASSFGQGVQDTQYF. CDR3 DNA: TGTGCTAGCAGCTTCGGACAGGGGGTGCAAGATACCCAGTACTTC.

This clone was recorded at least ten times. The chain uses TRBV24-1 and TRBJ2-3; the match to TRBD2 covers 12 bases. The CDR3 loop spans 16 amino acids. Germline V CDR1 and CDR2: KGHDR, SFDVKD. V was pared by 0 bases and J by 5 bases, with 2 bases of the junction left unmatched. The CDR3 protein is CATSDLLAGGLDTQYF. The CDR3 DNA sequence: TGTGCCACCAGTGATTTGCTAGCGGGGGGGCTAGATACGCAGTATTTT.

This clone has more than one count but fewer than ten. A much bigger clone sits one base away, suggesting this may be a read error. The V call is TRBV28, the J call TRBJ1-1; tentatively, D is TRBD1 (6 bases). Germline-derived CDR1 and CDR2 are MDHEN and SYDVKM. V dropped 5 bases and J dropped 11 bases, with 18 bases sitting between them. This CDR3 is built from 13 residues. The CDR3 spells CASSTRGPRYAFF. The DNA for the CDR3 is TGTGCCAGCAGTACTCGGGGGCCCCGGTATGCTTTCTTT.

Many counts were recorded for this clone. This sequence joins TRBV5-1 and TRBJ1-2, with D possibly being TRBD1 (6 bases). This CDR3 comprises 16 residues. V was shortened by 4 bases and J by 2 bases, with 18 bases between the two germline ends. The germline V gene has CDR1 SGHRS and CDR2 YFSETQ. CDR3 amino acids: CASSPRLGGQNYGYTF. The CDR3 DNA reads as TGCGCCAGCAGCCCCCGATTGGGGGGCCAAAACTATGGCTACACCTTC.

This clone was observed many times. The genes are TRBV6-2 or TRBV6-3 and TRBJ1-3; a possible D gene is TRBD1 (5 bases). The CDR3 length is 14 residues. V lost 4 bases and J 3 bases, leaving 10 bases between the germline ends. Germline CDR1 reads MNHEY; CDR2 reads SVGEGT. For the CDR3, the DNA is TGTGCCAGCAGTTCCCAGGGAATTGGAAACACCATATATTTT. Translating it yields CASSSQGIGNTIYF.

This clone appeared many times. The DNA of the CDR3 is TGTGCCAGCATCCCATTGGGGGCTACGGAGACCCAGTACTTC. Protein: CASIPLGATETQYF. The V gene is TRBV7-9, the J gene TRBJ2-5, with a weak D call TRBD1 (6 bases). The germline V gene has CDR1 SEHNR and CDR2 FQNEAQ (reference sequence). Trimming cost V 7 bases and J 5 bases, with 17 bases left between them. The CDR3 contains 14 residues.

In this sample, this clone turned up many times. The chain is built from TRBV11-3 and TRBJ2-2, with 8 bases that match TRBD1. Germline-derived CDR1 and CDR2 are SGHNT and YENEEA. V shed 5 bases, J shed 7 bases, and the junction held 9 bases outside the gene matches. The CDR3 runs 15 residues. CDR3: CASSRRQGISGELFF. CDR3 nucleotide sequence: TGTGCCAGCAGCCGACGACAGGGGATAAGCGGGGAGCTGTTTTTT.

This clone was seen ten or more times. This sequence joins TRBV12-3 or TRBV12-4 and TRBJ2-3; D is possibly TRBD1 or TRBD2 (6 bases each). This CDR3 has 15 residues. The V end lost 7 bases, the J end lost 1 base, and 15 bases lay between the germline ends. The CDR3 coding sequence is TGTGCCAGCACCATAGGAAGGGGGGGCACAGATACGCAGTATTTT. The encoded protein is CASTIGRGGTDTQYF.

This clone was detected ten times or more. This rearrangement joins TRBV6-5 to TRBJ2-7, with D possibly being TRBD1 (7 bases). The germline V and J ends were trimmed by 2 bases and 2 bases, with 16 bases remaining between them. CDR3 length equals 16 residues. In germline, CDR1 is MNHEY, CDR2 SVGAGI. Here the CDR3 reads CASSYTGAGIPYEQYF. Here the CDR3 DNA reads TGTGCCAGCAGTTACACAGGGGCGGGAATCCCCTACGAGCAGTACTTC.

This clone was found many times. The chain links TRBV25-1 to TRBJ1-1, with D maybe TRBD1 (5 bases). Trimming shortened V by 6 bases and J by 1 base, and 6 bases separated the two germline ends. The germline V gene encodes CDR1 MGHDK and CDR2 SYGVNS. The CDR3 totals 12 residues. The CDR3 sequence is CASRTGNTEAFF. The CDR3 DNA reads TGTGCCAGCAGAACAGGGAACACTGAAGCTTTCTTT.

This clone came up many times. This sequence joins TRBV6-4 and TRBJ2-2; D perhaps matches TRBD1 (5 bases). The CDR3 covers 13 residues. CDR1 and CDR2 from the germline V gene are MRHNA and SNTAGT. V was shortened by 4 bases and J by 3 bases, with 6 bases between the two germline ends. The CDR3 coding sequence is TGTGCCAGCAGTGGGACATACACCGGGGAGCTGTTTTTT. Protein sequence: CASSGTYTGELFF.

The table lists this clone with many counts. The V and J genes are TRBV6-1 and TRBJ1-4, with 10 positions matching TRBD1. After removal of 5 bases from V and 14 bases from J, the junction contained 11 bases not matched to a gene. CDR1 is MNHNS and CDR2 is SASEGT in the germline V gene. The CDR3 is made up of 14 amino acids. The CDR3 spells CASSPTGGRDKLFF. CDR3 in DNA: TGTGCCAGCAGTCCGACAGGGGGCCGGGATAAGCTGTTTTTT.

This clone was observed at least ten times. The CDR3 region has the DNA TGTGCCTGGATAGCTAGAGATACGCAGTATTTT. Translation gives CAWIARDTQYF. V gene TRBV30 combines with J gene TRBJ2-3; D uncertain. Germline lookup yields CDR1 GTSNPN and CDR2 SVGIG (reference sequence). The CDR3 contains 11 residues. The germline V and J ends were trimmed by 4 bases and 5 bases, with 7 bases remaining between them.

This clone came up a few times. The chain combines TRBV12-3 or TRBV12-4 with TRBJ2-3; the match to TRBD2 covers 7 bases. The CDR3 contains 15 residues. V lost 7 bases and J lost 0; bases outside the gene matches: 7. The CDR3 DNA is TGTGCCAGCACGAGGCTAGCGGAAAGCACAGATACGCAGTATTTT. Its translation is CASTRLAESTDTQYF.

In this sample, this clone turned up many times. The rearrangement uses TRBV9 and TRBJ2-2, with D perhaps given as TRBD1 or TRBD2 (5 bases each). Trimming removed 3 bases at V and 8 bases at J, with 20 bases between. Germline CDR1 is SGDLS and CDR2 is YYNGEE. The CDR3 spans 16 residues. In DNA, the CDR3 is TGTGCCAGCAGCGGAAGAACCGGGACCCCCCGTGGGGAGCTGTTTTTT. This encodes CASSGRTGTPRGELFF. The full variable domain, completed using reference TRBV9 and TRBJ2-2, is DSGVTQTPKHLITATGQRVTLRCSPRSGDLSVYWYQQSLDQGLQFLIQYYNGEERAKGNILERFSAQQFPDLHSELNLSSLELGDSALYFCASSGRTGTPRGELFFGEGSRLTVL.